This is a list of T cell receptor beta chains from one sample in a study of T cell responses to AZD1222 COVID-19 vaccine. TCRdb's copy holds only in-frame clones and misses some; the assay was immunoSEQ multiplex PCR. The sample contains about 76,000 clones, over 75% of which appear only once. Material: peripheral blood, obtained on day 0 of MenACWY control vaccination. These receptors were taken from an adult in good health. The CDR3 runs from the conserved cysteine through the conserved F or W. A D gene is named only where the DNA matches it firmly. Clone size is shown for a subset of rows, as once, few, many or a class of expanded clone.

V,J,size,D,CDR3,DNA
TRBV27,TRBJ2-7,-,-,CASSATGIPYEQYF,TGTGCCAGCAGTGCAACAGGGATCCCCTACGAGCAGTACTTC
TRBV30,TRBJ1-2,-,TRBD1,CAWLGTDGTGF,TGTGCCTGGCTGGGGACAGACGGAACGGGGTTC
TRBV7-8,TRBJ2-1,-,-,CASSLVWYPQFF,TGTGCCAGCAGCCTCGTGTGGTACCCCCAGTTCTTC
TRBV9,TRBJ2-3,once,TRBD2,CASSPRTSGSTDTQYF,TGTGCCAGCAGCCCCCGGACTAGCGGAAGCACAGATACGCAGTATTTT
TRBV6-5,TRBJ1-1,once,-,CASSWRGTEAFF,TGTGCCAGCAGTTGGAGGGGTACTGAAGCTTTCTTT
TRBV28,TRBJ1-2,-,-,CASSPPRGREANYGYTF,TGTGCCAGCAGTCCCCCCCGGGGCAGGGAGGCTAACTATGGCTACACCTTC
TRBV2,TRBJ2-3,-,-,CASSVISTGSTQYF,TGTGCCAGCAGTGTCATTTCTACAGGCTCCACGCAGTATTTT
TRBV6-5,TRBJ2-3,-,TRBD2,CASSTGLGSTDTQYF,TGTGCCAGCAGCACGGGACTAGGAAGCACAGATACGCAGTATTTT
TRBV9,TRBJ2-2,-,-,CASSVWRENTGELFF,TGTGCCAGCAGCGTATGGAGGGAGAACACCGGGGAGCTGTTTTTT
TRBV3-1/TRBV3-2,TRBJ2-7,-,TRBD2,CASTREGLGEQYF,TGTGCCAGCACAAGGGAGGGCCTTGGCGAGCAGTACTTC
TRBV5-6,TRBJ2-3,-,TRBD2,CASRSSGSTDTQYF,TGTGCCAGCAGGTCTAGCGGTAGCACAGATACGCAGTATTTT
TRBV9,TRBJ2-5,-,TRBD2,CASRALGTSGRETQYF,TGTGCCAGCAGAGCCCTCGGGACTAGCGGTAGGGAGACCCAGTACTTC
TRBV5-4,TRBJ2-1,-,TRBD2,CASSSMETSGPPHEQFF,TGTGCCAGCAGCTCCATGGAGACTAGCGGGCCACCCCATGAGCAGTTCTTC
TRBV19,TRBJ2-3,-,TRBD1,CASSRFQGATDTQYF,TGTGCCAGTAGTAGATTCCAGGGGGCAACAGATACGCAGTATTTT
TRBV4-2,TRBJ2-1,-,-,CASSRDLNSKSNEQFF,TGTGCCAGCAGCAGAGATTTGAATAGCAAATCCAATGAGCAGTTCTTC
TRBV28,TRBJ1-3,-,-,CASSPPRGSSGNTIYF,TGTGCCAGCAGTCCCCCGCGGGGAAGCTCTGGAAACACCATATATTTT
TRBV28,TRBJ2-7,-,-,CASTPVGTSGDEQYF,TGTGCCAGCACCCCGGTGGGGACCTCGGGGGACGAGCAGTACTTC
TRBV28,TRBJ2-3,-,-,CASSLAGLGGGSTDTQYF,TGTGCCAGCAGTTTAGCGGGCCTTGGGGGCGGATCCACAGATACGCAGTATTTT
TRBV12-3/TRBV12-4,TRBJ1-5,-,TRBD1,CASSWTGDQPQHF,TGTGCCAGCAGTTGGACAGGGGATCAGCCCCAGCATTTT
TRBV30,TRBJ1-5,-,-,CAWSVSGGNQPQHF,TGTGCCTGGAGTGTGTCCGGGGGCAACCAGCCCCAGCATTTT
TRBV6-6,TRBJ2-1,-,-,CASSYSLSGSYNEQFF,TGTGCCAGCAGTTACTCTTTGAGTGGCTCCTACAATGAGCAGTTCTTC
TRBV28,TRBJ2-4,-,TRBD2,CASSSLAGGPWTKNIQYF,TGTGCCAGCAGTTCGCTAGCGGGAGGGCCATGGACCAAAAACATTCAGTACTTC
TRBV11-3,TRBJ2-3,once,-,CASSLGGATDTQYF,TGTGCCAGCAGCTTAGGGGGAGCCACAGATACGCAGTATTTT
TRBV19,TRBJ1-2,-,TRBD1,CASKGTANYGYTF,TGTGCCAGTAAGGGGACAGCTAACTATGGCTACACCTTC
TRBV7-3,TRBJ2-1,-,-,CASSFGLGGTEAYNEQFF,TGTGCCAGCAGCTTTGGGTTAGGGGGGACAGAAGCCTACAATGAGCAGTTCTTC
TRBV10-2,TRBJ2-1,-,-,CASSEFDLAPSREQFF,TGCGCCAGCAGTGAGTTTGACCTAGCTCCAAGTCGGGAGCAGTTCTTC
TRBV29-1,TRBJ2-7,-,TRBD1,CSVGTGYEQYF,TGCAGCGTTGGGACAGGGTACGAGCAGTACTTC
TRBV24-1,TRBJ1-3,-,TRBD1,CATSRQGGNTIYF,TGTGCCACCAGCAGACAGGGAGGAAACACCATATATTTT
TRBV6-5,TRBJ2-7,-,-,CASNHREGSYEQYF,TGTGCCAGCAACCACAGGGAAGGATCCTACGAGCAGTACTTC
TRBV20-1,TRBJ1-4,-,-,CSALGREKLFF,TGCAGCGCTCTGGGACGCGAAAAACTGTTTTTT
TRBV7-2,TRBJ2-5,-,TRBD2,CASSIGTSGRPGGETQYF,TGTGCCAGCAGCATAGGGACTAGCGGACGCCCAGGGGGAGAGACCCAGTACTTC
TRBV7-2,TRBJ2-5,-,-,CASSDATETQYF,TGTGCCAGCAGCGACGCGACGGAGACCCAGTACTTC
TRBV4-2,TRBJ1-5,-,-,CASSQAASNQPQHF,TGTGCCAGCAGCCAAGCAGCCAGCAATCAGCCCCAGCATTTT
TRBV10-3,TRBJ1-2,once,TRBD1,CAISGDRGYGYTF,TGTGCCATCAGCGGGGACAGGGGGTATGGCTACACCTTC
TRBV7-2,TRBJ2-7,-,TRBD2,CASTLTLLAGEYEQYF,TGTGCCAGCACCCTGACGTTACTAGCGGGAGAGTACGAGCAGTACTTC
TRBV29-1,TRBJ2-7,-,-,CSVEMGSVSSYEQYF,TGCAGCGTTGAAATGGGTAGCGTTAGCTCCTACGAGCAGTACTTC
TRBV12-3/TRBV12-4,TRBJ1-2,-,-,CASSRQGNYGYTF,TGTGCCAGCAGCCGACAAGGAAACTATGGCTACACCTTC
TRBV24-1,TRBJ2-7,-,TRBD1,CATSDLNDRGGEQYF,TGTGCCACCAGTGATTTGAACGACAGGGGAGGCGAGCAGTACTTC
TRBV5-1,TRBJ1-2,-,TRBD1,CASSPWQDRGYTF,TGCGCCAGCAGCCCGTGGCAGGACAGGGGCTACACCTTC
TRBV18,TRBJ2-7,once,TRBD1,CASTERTGAMYEQYF,TGTGCCAGCACCGAAAGGACAGGGGCGATGTACGAGCAGTACTTC
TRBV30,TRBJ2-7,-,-,CARSLGDSYEQYF,TGTGCCAGGTCGTTGGGGGATTCCTACGAGCAGTACTTC
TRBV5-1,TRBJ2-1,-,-,CASTGTRLRDEQFF,TGCGCCAGCACGGGGACCAGGTTACGTGATGAGCAGTTCTTC
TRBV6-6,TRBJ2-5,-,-,CASSYSRGIGETQYF,TGTGCCAGCAGTTACTCCCGGGGGATTGGAGAGACCCAGTACTTC
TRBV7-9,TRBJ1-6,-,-,CASSSRANNSPLHF,TGTGCCAGCAGCTCCCGGGCTAACAATTCACCCCTCCACTTT